This T cell receptor beta chain was identified in a study of shared clonotypes between healthy human individuals. The data were produced by immunoSEQ multiplex PCR, yet TCRdb's version contains in-frame clones alone and is incomplete. The top ten hold around 0.14% of the sample, which has about 2.4 million clones, over 85% seen once. CDR3 length: 14 amino acids. V was pared by 8 bases and J by 6 bases, with 17 bases between. In germline, CDR1 is LNHDA, CDR2 SQIVND (reference sequence). The sequenced sample consisted of naive CD4+ T cells sorted from blood. Sample subset: CD45RA+ positively selected. The chain is built from TRBV19 and TRBJ1-5; D possibly corresponds to TRBD1 (6 bases). The clonotype originates from a man in his late teens or twenties in good health. Here the CDR3 reads CASGTGSSGQPQHF. CDR3 coding DNA: TGTGCCAGTGGTACAGGGTCTTCGGGTCAGCCCCAGCATTTT.